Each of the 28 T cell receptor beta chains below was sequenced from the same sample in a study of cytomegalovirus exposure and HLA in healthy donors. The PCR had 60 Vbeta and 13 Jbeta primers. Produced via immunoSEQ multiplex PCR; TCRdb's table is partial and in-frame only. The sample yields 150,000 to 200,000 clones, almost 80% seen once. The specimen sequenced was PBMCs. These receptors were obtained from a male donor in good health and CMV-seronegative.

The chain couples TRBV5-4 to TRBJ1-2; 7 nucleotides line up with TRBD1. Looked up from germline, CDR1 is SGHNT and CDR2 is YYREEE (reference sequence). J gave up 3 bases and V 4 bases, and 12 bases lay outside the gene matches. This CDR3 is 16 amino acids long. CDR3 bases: TGTGCCAGCAGCGGATACAGGGGAACGCGCTACTATGGCTACACCTTC. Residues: CASSGYRGTRYYGYTF. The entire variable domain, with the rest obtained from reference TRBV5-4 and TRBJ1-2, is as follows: ETGVTQSPTHLIKTRGQQVTLRCSSQSGHNTVSWYQQALGQGPQFIFQYYREEENGRGNFPPRFSGLQFPNYSSELNVNALELDDSALYLCASSGYRGTRYYGYTFGSGTRLTVV.

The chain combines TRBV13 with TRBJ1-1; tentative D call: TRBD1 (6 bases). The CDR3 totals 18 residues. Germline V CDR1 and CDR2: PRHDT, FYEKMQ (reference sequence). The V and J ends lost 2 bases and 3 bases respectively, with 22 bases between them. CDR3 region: CASSLRGSTPWVDTEAFF. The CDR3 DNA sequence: TGTGCCAGCAGCTTAAGGGGGTCTACGCCCTGGGTGGACACTGAAGCTTTCTTT.

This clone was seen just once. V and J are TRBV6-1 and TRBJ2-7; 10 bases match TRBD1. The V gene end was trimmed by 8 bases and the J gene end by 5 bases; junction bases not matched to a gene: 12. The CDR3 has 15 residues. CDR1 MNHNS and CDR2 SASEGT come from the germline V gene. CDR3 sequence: CASGDEGQGSNEQYF. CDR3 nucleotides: TGTGCCAGCGGAGACGAGGGACAGGGGAGCAACGAGCAGTACTTC.

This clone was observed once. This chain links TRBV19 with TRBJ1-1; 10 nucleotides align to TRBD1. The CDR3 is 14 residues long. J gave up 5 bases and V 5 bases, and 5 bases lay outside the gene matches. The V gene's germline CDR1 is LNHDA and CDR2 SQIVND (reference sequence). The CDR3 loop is CASSPGQGRTEAFF. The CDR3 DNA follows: TGTGCCAGTAGTCCGGGACAGGGGAGGACTGAAGCTTTCTTT.

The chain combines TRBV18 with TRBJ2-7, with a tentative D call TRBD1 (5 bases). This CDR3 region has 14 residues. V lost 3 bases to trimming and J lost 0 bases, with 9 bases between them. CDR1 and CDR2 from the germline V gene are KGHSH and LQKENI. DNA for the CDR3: TGTGCCAGCTCACCTAGACAGAGCTCCTACGAGCAGTACTTC. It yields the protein CASSPRQSSYEQYF.

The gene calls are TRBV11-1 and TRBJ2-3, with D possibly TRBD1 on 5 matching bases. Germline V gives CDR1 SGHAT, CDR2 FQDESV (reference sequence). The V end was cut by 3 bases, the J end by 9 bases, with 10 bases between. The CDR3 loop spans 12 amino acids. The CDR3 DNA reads TGTGCCAGCAGCTTTGACAGAGTAACGCAGTATTTT. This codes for CASSFDRVTQYF.

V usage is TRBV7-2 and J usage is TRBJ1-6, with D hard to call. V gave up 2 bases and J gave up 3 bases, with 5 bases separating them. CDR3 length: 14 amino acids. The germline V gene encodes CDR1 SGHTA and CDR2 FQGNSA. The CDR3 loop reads CASSLRVYNSPLHF. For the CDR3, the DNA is TGTGCCAGCAGCTTAAGAGTCTATAATTCACCCCTCCACTTT.

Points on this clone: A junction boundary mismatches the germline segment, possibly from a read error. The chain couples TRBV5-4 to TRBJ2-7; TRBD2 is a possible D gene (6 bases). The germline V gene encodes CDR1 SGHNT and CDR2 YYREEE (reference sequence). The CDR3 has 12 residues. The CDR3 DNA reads TGTGCCAGCAGCTTGGAGGGGTCTAGCGTACGGTTC. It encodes CASSLEGSSVRF.

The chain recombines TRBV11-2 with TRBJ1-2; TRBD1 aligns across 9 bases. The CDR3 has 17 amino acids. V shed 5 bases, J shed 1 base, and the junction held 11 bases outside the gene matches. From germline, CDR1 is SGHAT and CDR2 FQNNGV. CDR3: CASSRTGAETYNYGYTF. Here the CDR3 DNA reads TGTGCCAGCAGCAGGACAGGGGCCGAGACCTATAACTATGGCTACACCTTC.

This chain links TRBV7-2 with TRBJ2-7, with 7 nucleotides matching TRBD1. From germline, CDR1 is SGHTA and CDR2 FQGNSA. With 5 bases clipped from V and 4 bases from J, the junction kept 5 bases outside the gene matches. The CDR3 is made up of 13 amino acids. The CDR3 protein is CASSGRDRYEQYF. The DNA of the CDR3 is TGTGCCAGCAGCGGCCGGGACAGATACGAGCAGTACTTC. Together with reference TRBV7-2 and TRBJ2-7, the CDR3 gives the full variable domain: GAGVSQSPSNKVTEKGKDVELRCDPISGHTALYWYRQSLGQGLEFLIYFQGNSAPDKSGLPSDRFSAERTGGSVSTLTIQRTQQEDSAVYLCASSGRDRYEQYFGPGTRLTVT.

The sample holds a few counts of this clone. CDR3 protein: CASRFKGGELFF. The CDR3 bases are TGTGCCAGCAGATTCAAGGGGGGGGAGCTGTTTTTT. The J gene is TRBJ2-2, the V gene TRBV7-8; D may be TRBD1 (5 bases). V was cut by 6 bases and J by 8 bases, with 10 bases left in between. There are 12 residues in the CDR3. Germline CDR1 is SGHVS and CDR2 is FQNEAQ.

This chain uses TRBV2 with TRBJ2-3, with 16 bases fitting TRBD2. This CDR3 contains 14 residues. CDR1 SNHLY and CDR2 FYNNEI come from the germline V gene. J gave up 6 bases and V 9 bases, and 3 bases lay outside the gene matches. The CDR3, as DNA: TGTGCCAGGGGACTAGCGGGGGGGGCGGATACGCAGTATTTT. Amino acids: CARGLAGGADTQYF.

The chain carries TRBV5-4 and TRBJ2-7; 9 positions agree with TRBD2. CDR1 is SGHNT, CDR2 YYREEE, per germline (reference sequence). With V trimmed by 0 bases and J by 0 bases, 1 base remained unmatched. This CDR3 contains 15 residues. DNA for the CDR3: TGTGCCAGCAGCTTGGGAGCGGGAGGCTCCTACGAGCAGTACTTC. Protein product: CASSLGAGGSYEQYF.

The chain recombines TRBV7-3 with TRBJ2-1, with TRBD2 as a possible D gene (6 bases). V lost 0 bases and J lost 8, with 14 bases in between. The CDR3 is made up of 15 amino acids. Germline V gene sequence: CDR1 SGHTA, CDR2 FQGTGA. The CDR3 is CASSLTGDLADEQFF. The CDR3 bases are TGTGCCAGCAGCTTAACGGGGGATTTAGCGGATGAGCAGTTCTTC.

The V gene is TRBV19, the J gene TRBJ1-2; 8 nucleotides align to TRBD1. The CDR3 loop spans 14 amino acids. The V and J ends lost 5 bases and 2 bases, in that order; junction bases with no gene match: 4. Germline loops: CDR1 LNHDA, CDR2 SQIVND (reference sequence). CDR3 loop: CASSWTGPNYGYTF. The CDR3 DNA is TGTGCCAGTAGTTGGACAGGGCCCAACTATGGCTACACCTTC.

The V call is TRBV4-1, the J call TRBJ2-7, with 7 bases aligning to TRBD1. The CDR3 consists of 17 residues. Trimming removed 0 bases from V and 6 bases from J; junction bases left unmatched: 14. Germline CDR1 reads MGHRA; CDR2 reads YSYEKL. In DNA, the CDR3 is TGCGCCAGCAGCCAAGAACTGACAGGGCCCATTTCACGCGAGCAGTACTTC. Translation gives CASSQELTGPISREQYF.

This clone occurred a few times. CDR3 region: CASRTGAPTDTQYF. CDR3 in DNA: TGCGCCAGCAGAACCGGAGCGCCCACAGATACGCAGTATTTT. The chain combines TRBV5-1 with TRBJ2-3; D not resolved. The CDR3 covers 14 residues. The V end was cut by 5 bases, the J end by 2 bases, with 12 bases between. CDR1 is SGHRS and CDR2 is YFSETQ in the germline V gene.

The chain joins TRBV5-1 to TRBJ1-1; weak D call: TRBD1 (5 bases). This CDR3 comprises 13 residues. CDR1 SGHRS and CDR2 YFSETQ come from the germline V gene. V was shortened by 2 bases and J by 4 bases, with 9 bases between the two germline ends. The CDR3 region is CASSFLGATEAFF. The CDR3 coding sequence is TGCGCCAGCAGCTTCCTTGGGGCCACTGAAGCTTTCTTT.

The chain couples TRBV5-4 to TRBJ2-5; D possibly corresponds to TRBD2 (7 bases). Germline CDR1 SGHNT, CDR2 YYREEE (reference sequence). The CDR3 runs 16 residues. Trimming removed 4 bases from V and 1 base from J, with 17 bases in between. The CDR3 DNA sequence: TGTGCCAGCAGCGCCGGGGGGCCCTCCCCCCAAGAGACCCAGTACTTC. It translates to CASSAGGPSPQETQYF.

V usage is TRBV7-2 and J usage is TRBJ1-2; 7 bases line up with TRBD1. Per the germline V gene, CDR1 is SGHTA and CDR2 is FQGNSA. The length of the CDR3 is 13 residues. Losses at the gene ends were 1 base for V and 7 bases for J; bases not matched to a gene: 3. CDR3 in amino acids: CASSLGQGSGYTF. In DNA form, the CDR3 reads TGTGCCAGCAGCTTAGGACAGGGCAGTGGCTACACCTTC.

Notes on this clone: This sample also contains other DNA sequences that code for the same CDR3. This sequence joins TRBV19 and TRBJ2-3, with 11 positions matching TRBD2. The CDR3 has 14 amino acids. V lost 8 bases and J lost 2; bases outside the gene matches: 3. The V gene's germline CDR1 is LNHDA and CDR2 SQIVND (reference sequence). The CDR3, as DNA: TGTGCCAGTTCACTAGCGGGGGTCACAGATACGCAGTATTTT. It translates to CASSLAGVTDTQYF.

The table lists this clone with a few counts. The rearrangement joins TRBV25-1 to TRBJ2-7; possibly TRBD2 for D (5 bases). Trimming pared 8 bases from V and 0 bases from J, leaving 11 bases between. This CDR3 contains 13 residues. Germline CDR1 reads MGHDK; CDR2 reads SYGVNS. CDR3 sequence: CASGPDFSYEQYF. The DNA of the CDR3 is TGTGCCAGCGGGCCGGACTTCTCCTACGAGCAGTACTTC.

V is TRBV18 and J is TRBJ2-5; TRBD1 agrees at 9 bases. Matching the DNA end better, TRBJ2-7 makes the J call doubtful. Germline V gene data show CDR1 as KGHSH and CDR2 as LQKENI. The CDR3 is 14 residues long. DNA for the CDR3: TGTGCCAGCTTCTCCGGGACAGGGTCCTACGAGCAGTACTTC. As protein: CASFSGTGSYEQYF.

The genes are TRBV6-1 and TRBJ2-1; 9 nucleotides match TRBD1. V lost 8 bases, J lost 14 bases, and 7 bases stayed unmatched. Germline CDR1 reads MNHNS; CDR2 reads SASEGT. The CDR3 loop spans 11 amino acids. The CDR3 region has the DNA TGTGCCAGCTATCGGGACAGGGCAAAGTTCTTC. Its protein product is CASYRDRAKFF.

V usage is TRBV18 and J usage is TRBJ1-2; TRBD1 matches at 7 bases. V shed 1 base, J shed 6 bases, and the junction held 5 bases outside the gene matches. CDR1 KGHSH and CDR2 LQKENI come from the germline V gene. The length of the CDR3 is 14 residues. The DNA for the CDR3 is TGTGCCAGCTCACCACTAGACAGGGCGGATGGCTACACCTTC. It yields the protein CASSPLDRADGYTF.

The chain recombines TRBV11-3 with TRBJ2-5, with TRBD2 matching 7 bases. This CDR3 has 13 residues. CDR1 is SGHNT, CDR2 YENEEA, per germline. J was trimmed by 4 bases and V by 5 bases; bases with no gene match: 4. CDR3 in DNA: TGTGCCAGCAGCCGGGAGCGGGGAGAGACCCAGTACTTC. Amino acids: CASSRERGETQYF.

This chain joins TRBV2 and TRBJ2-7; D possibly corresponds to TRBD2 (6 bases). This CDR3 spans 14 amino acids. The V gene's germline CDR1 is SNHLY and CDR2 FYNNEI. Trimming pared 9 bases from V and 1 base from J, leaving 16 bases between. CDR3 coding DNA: TGTGCCAGTAAATTAGGGGCGGGGTCCTACGAGCAGTACTTC. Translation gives CASKLGAGSYEQYF.

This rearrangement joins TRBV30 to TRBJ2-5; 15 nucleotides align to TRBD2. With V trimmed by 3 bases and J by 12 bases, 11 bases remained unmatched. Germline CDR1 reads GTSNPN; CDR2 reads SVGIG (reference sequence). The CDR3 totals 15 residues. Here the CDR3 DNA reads TGTGCCTGGAGCCCCAAAGGACTAGCGGGAGGGATGAAGTACTTC. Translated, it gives CAWSPKGLAGGMKYF.